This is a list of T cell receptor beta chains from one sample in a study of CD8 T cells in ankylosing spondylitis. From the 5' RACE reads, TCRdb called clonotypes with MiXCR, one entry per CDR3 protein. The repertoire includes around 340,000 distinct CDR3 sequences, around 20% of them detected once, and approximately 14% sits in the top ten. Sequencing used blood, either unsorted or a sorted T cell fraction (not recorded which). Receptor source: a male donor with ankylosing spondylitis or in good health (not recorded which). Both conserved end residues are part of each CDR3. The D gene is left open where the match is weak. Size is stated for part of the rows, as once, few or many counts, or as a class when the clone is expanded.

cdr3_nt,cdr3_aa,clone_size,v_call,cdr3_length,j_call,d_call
TGTGCCAGCAGCTTAATGGGGGGAATCCAAGAGACCCAGTACTTC,CASSLMGGIQETQYF,-,TRBV7-3,15,TRBJ2-5,-
TGCAGCGTTCCCAGCCGCGGCTCGCAGTATTTT,CSVPSRGSQYF,few,TRBV29-1,11,TRBJ2-3,-
TGTGCCAGCAGCTCTTGGTCTTCTGCGAACACCGGGGAGCTGTTTTTT,CASSSWSSANTGELFF,-,TRBV7-9,16,TRBJ2-2,-
TGTGCCAGCAGTAAAGGGCCTTACACAGATACGCAGTATTTT,CASSKGPYTDTQYF,-,TRBV6-1,14,TRBJ2-3,-
TGTGCCAGCAGTGTATCGGGGGCCGGGGAGCTGTTTTTT,CASSVSGAGELFF,-,TRBV27,13,TRBJ2-2,-
TGTGCCAGCACAAACCAGGGACTAACGGCGGCAGATACGCAGTATTTT,CASTNQGLTAADTQYF,-,TRBV12-3/TRBV12-4,16,TRBJ2-3,TRBD2
TGTGCCACCAGCGCCTGGTATAACAATGAGCAGTTCTTC,CATSAWYNNEQFF,few,TRBV15,13,TRBJ2-1,-
TGTGCCAGCAGTCCATGGACAGTAGAAGCTTTCTTT,CASSPWTVEAFF,-,TRBV12-3/TRBV12-4,12,TRBJ1-1,-
TGTGCCAGCCTGGCTGACGGGGCTCCGAACACCGGGGAGCTGTTTTTT,CASLADGAPNTGELFF,-,TRBV25-1,16,TRBJ2-2,-
TGCAGCGTTGAAGTATACACAGAGACCTACGAGCAGTACTTC,CSVEVYTETYEQYF,-,TRBV29-1,14,TRBJ2-7,-
TGTGCCAGCAGCGGAATAGCGTTTGTTGTTGACACCGGGGAGCTGTTTTTT,CASSGIAFVVDTGELFF,once,TRBV7-2,17,TRBJ2-2,-